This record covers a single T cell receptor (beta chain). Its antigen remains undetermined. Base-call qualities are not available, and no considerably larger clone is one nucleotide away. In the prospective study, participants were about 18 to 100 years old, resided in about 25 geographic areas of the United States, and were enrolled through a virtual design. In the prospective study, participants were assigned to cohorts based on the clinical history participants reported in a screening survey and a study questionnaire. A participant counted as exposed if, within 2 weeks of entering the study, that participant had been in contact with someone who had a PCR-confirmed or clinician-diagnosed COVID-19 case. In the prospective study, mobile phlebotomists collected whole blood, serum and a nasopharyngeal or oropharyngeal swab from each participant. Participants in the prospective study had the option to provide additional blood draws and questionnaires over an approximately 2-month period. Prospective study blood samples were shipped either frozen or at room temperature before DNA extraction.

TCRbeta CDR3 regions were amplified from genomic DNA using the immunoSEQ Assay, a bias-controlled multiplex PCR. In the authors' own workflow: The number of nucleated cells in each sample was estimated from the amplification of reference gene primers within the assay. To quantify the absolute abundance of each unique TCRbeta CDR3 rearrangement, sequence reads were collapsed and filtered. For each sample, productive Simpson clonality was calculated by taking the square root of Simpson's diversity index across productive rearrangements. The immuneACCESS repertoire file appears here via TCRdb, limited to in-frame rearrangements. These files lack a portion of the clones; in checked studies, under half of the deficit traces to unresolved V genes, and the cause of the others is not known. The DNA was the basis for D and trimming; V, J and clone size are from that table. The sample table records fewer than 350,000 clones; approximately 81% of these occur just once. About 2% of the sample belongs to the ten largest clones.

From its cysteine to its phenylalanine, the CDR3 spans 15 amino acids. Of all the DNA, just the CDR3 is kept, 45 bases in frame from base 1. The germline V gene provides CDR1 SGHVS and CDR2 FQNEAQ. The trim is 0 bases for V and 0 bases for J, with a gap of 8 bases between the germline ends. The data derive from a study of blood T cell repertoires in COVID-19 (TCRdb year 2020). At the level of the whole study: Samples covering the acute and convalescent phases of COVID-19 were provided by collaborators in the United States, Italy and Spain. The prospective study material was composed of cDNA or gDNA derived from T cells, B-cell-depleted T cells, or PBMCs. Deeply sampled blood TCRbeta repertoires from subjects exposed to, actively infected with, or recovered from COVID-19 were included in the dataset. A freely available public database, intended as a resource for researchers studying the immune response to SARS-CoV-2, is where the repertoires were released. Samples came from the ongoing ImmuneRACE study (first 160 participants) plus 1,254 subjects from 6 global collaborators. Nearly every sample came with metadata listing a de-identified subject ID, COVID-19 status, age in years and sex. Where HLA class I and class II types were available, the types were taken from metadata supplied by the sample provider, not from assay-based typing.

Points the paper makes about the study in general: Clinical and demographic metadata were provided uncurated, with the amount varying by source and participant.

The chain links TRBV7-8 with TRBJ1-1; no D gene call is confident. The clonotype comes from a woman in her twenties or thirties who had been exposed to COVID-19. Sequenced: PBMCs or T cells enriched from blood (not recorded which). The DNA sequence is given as TGTGCCAGCAGCTTAGCGCGGGTTATGAACACTGAAGCTTTCTTT. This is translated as CASSLARVMNTEAFF. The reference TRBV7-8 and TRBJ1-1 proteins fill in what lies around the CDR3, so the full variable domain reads GAGVSQSPRYKVAKRGQDVALRCDPISGHVSLFWYQQALGQGPEFLTYFQNEAQLDKSGLPSDRFFAERPEGSVSTLKIQRTQQEDSAVYLCASSLARVMNTEAFFGQGTRLTVV.